This T cell receptor (beta chain) was recovered during a study of a mutant IDH1 vaccine in newly diagnosed glioma (dated by TCRdb to about 2021). Concerning the study at large: Vaccination was initiated 4-6 weeks after radiotherapy alone, or concurrently with temozolomide cycles in the chemotherapy-containing groups. Of the 30 or so patients who were treated, around 62% were male and around 38% were female, and the mean age was about 40 years. Visit V12 was the week-35 safety follow-up and visit V13 was the week-47 end of study. Before enrollment, most patients had been given radiochemotherapy with temozolomide as standard therapy, while the rest had received either radiotherapy alone or temozolomide alone. Peripheral blood was drawn at six visits: V03 (baseline), V05, V07, V10, V12 and V13. For exploratory analyses, longitudinal TCRB deep sequencing was carried out in about 26 treated patients wherever samples were available. What the research found in general, with its limitations: Availability determined which PBMC samples were chosen for TCRB deep sequencing. Across multiple MHC alleles, vaccine-induced immune responses were seen in just over 90% of patients. It was noted by the authors that analyses of patient blood samples could not be reproduced owing to sample limitations. No apparent relationship was observed between pseudoprogression and alterations in the top peripheral T cell clonotypes detected by TCRB sequencing.

Library preparation used the immunoSEQ multiplex PCR assay. Following the manufacturer's protocol, the hsTCRB Kit was used to amplify rearranged TCR beta chain sequences. An Illumina MiSeq was used to sequence the TCRB libraries. The published analysis was carried out like this. Demultiplexing, trimming and gene mapping were performed with the kit vendor's proprietary platform. This is the immuneACCESS table as TCRdb keeps it, with only in-frame sequences that have V and J called. A part of the clones is gone; compared with another copy, unresolved V genes explain less than half, and the rest is unexplained. Clone size and V and J calls were adopted from that table, with D and trimming inferred from the DNA. The sample yields about 60,000 clones; roughly 76% were counted once. The ten largest clonotypes hold roughly 5.3% of the sample. This specimen's time point label, per the study, means: week 35, safety follow-up. A 20-mer mutant IDH1 peptide at 300 micrograms in Montanide made up each vaccine dose, which was injected subcutaneously together with topical imiquimod. Patients were given eight vaccinations, in weeks 1, 3, 5, 7, 11, 15, 19 and 23, which matched visits V03 through V10. Donors had newly diagnosed WHO grade 3 or 4 IDH1-mutant astrocytomas with loss of nuclear ATRX. The samples were drawn from NOA16, a multicentre, single-arm, open-label phase I trial in Germany that tested a mutant IDH1 peptide vaccine in humans for the first time. Genomic DNA for TCRB sequencing was extracted from EDTA blood using the DNeasy Blood and Tissue Kit.

The germline V gene provides CDR1 LGHNA and CDR2 YNFKEQ. V loses 4 bases of germline sequence and J loses 2 bases, and the interval between the two ends is 11 bases. There are 14 amino acids in the CDR3, from cysteine to phenylalanine inclusive. CDR3 DNA is the only sequence kept; it has 42 bases, read in frame from the first base. On this clone itself: The antigen it binds to is not known. Per-base quality was not reported, and no clone a single base away is much larger than it.

Sequenced here: PBMCs, sampled from a glioma patient whose treatment included an IDH1 peptide vaccine. The chain was built from TRBV4-2 and TRBJ1-2; 5 matching bases give a weak D call of TRBD1. The sequence was obtained from a man aged 35 to 55 with glioma. The DNA sequence is given as TGTGCCAGCAGCCCCCTCGGGGGGAACTATGGCTACACCTTC. The translation is CASSPLGGNYGYTF.